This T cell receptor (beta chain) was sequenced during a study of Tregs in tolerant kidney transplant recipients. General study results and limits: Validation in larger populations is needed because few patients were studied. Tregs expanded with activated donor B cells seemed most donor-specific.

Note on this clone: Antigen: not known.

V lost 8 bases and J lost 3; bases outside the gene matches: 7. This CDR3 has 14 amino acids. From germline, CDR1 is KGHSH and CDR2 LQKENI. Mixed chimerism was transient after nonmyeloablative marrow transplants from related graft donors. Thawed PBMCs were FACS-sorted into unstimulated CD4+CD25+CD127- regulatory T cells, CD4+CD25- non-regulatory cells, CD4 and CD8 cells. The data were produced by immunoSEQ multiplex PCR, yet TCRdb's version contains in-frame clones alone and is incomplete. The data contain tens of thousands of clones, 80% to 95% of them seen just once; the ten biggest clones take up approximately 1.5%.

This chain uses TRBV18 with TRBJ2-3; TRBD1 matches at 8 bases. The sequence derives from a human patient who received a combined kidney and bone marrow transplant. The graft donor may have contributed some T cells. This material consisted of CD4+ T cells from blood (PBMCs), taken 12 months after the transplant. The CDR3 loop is CASLHRGSTDTQYF. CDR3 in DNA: TGTGCCAGCCTCCACAGGGGGTCTACAGATACGCAGTATTTT.